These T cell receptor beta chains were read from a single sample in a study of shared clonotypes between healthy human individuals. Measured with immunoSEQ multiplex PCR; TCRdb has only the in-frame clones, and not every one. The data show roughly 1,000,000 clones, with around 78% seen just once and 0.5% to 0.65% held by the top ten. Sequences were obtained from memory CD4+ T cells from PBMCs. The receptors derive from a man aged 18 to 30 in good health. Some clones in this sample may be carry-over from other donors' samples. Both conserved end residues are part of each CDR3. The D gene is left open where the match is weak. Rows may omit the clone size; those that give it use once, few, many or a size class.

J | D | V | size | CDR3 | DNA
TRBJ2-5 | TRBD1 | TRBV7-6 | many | CASSSGQAQETQYF | TGTGCCAGCAGCTCCGGACAGGCACAAGAGACCCAGTACTTC
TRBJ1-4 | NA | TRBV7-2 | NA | CASSFLEEEKLFF | TGTGCCAGCAGCTTCCTCGAAGAAGAAAAACTGTTTTTT
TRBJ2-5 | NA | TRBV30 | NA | CAWTPYQETQYF | TGTGCCTGGACGCCCTATCAAGAGACCCAGTACTTC
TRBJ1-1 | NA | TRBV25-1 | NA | CASRSTVNTEAFF | TGTGCCAGCAGGTCCACAGTGAACACTGAAGCTTTCTTT
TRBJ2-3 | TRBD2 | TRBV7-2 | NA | CASSLGLAGVADTQYF | TGTGCCAGCAGCCTCGGACTAGCGGGAGTTGCAGATACGCAGTATTTT
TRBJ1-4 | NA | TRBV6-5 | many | CASSYGGTNEKLFF | TGTGCCAGCAGTTACGGAGGCACTAATGAAAAACTGTTTTTT
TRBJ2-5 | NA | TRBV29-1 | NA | CSVEKGGVETQYF | TGCAGCGTTGAAAAGGGGGGCGTTGAGACCCAGTACTTC
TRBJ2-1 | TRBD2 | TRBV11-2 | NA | CASSLRGTSGSTHEQFF | TGTGCCAGCAGCTTACGCGGGACTAGCGGGAGTACCCATGAGCAGTTCTTC
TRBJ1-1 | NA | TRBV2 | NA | CASNRANTEAFF | TGTGCCAGCAACAGGGCGAACACTGAAGCTTTCTTT
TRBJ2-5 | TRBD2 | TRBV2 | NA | CASKRGLIETQYF | TGTGCCAGCAAGCGGGGTCTCATAGAGACCCAGTACTTC
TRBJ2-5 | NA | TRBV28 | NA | CASSLYRETQYF | TGTGCCAGCAGTTTATATCGAGAGACCCAGTACTTC
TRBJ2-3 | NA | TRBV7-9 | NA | CASSLALGTDTQYF | TGTGCCAGCAGCTTAGCGTTGGGCACAGATACGCAGTATTTT
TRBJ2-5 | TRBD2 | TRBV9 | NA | CASSVGGSGEGTQYF | TGTGCCAGCAGCGTGGGCGGGAGTGGAGAGGGGACCCAGTACTTC
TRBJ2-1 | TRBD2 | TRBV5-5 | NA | CASSSSGTSGSREQFF | TGTGCCAGCAGCTCCTCTGGGACTAGCGGGAGTAGGGAGCAGTTCTTC
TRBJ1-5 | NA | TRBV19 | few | CASSQVFSYQPQHF | TGTGCCAGCTCACAGGTTTTTTCCTATCAGCCCCAGCATTTT
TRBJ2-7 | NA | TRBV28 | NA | CASSLAARGQYEQYF | TGTGCCAGCAGTCTCGCGGCCCGGGGGCAATACGAGCAGTACTTC
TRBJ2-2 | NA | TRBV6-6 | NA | CASSYVGELFF | TGTGCCAGCAGTTATGTCGGGGAGCTGTTTTTT
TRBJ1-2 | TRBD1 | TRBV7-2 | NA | CASSLAGGGGRYGYTF | TGTGCCAGCAGCTTAGCGGGTGGAGGGGGCCGTTATGGCTACACCTTC
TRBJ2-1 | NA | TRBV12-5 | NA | CASGTQDNEQFF | TGTGCTAGTGGGACTCAAGACAATGAGCAGTTCTTC
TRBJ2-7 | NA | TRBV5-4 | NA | CASSLGASESYEQYF | TGTGCCAGCAGCTTGGGGGCTAGCGAGAGCTACGAGCAGTACTTC
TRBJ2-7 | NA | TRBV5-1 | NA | CASSLAGSPGSYEQYF | TGCGCCAGCAGCTTGGCCGGTTCGCCCGGATCCTACGAGCAGTACTTC
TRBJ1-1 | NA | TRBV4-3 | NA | CASSQGGGGPTEAFF | TGCGCCAGCAGCCAAGGAGGAGGAGGGCCCACTGAAGCTTTCTTT
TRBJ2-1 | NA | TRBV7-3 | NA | CASSLPPAGEQFF | TGTGCCAGCAGCTTACCCCCCGCGGGGGAGCAGTTCTTC
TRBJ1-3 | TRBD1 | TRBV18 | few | CASSLGQRSTGNTIYF | TGTGCCAGCTCACTGGGACAGAGATCAACTGGAAACACCATATATTTT
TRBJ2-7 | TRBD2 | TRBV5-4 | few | CASSFRGGRDYEQYF | TGTGCCAGCAGCTTCCGAGGCGGGAGGGATTACGAGCAGTACTTC
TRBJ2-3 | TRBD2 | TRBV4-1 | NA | CASSVSGRADTQYF | TGCGCCAGCAGCGTAAGCGGGAGGGCCGATACGCAGTATTTT
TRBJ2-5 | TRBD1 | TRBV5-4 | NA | CASSLYGRGLQETQYF | TGTGCCAGCAGCTTGTACGGCAGGGGGCTACAAGAGACCCAGTACTTC
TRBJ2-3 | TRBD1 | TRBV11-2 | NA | CASSLGLRGSFTDTQYF | TGTGCCAGCAGCTTAGGGCTCAGGGGGTCTTTCACAGATACGCAGTATTTT
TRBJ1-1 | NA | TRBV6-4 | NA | CASSLTEYTEAFF | TGTGCCAGCAGCCTGACAGAGTACACTGAAGCTTTCTTT
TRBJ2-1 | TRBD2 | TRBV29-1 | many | CSVDERGYNEQFF | TGCAGCGTTGATGAGCGGGGGTACAATGAGCAGTTCTTC
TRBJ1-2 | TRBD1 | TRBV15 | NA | CATSPQTGGGGYTF | TGTGCCACCAGCCCCCAGACAGGGGGTGGCGGCTACACCTTC
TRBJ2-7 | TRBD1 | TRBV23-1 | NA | CASISLLGDREKDYEQYF | TGCGCCAGCATATCCCTACTGGGGGACAGAGAGAAAGACTACGAGCAGTACTTC
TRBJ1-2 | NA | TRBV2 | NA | CASSEAGGSYGYTF | TGTGCCAGCAGTGAGGCAGGAGGATCTTATGGCTACACCTTC
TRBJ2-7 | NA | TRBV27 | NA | CASSFDSWGWEQYF | TGTGCCAGCAGTTTCGATTCGTGGGGATGGGAGCAGTACTTC
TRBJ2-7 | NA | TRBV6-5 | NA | CASSYSSGRNHEQYF | TGTGCCAGCAGTTACTCGAGCGGAAGGAACCACGAGCAGTACTTC
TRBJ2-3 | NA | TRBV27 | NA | CASSALSTDTQYF | TGTGCCAGCAGCGCACTTAGCACAGATACGCAGTATTTT
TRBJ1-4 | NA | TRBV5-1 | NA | CASSLDRAEEKLFF | TGCGCCAGCAGCTTGGACAGGGCGGAGGAAAAACTGTTTTTT
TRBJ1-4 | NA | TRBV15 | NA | CATNEGEGLEKLFF | TGTGCCACCAACGAGGGGGAAGGTTTGGAAAAACTGTTTTTT
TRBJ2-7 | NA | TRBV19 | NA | CASTRRDGNYEQYF | TGTGCCAGTACCAGACGGGACGGAAACTACGAGCAGTACTTC
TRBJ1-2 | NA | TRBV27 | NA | CASSLAYGGTYGYTF | TGTGCCAGCAGTTTAGCTTACGGGGGGACCTATGGCTACACCTTC
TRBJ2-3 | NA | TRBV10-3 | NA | CAISAGRGPPDTQYF | TGTGCCATCAGTGCGGGGCGGGGGCCCCCAGATACGCAGTATTTT
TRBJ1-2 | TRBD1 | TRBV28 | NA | CASSTPGGSGGYTF | TGTGCCAGCAGTACCCCAGGGGGCTCGGGTGGCTACACCTTC
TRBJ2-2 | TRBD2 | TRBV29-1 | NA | CSAGRGTGELFF | TGCAGCGCCGGGAGGGGGACCGGGGAGCTGTTTTTT
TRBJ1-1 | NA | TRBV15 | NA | CATSRDRRNTEAFF | TGTGCCACCAGCAGGGACAGAAGAAACACTGAAGCTTTCTTT
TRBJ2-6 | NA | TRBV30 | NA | CACKSSGANVLTF | TGTGCCTGTAAGAGCTCTGGGGCCAACGTCCTGACTTTC
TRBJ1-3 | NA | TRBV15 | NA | CATSSPWGRAANTIYF | TGTGCCACCAGCTCACCCTGGGGGAGGGCCGCAAACACCATATATTTT
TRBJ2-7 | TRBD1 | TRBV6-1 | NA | CASSVSGTGSYEQYF | TGTGCCAGCAGTGTGTCCGGGACAGGGTCGTACGAGCAGTACTTC